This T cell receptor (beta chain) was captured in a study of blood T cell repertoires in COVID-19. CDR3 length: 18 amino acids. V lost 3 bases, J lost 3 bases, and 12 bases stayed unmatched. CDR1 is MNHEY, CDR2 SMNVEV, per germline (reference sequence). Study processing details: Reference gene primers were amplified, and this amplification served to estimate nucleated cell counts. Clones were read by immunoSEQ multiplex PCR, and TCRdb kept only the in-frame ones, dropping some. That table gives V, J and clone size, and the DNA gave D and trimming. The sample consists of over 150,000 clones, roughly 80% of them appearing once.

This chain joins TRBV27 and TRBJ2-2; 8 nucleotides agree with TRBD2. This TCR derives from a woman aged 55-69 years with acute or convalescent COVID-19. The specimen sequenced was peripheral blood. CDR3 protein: CASSFGIGKAGDTGELFF. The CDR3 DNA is TGTGCCAGCAGTTTTGGGATAGGAAAAGCGGGAGACACCGGGGAGCTGTTTTTT.